Each of the 27 T cell receptor beta chains below was sequenced from the same sample in a study of neurological immune-mediated disorders. Via MiXCR, TCRdb re-called the 5' RACE reads, giving one row per CDR3 protein. The sample yields about 50,000 distinct CDR3 sequences, about 2% seen once. The specimen sequenced was PBMCs. These receptors were obtained from a woman aged 35 to 49 with multiple sclerosis.

This clonotype showed up many times. The chain has TRBV10-3 and TRBJ1-1; maybe TRBD1 (6 bases). The CDR3 totals 14 residues. With 6 bases removed from V and 0 bases from J, the gap between germline ends came to 11 bases. In germline, CDR1 is ENHRY, CDR2 SYGVKD. In DNA, the CDR3 is TGTGCCATCAGCCTACAGGGCGTGAACACTGAAGCTTTCTTT. Protein sequence: CAISLQGVNTEAFF.

This clonotype showed up many times. The chain combines TRBV5-1 with TRBJ1-1; 7 bases align to TRBD1. Trimming at V came to 0 bases and at J to 6 bases, leaving 5 bases not matched to a gene. This CDR3 has 14 residues. Germline V gene lookup returns CDR1 SGHRS and CDR2 YFSETQ. The CDR3 sequence: CASSLGGGEPEAFF. CDR3 coding DNA: TGCGCCAGCAGCTTGGGAGGGGGCGAGCCTGAAGCTTTCTTT.

This clonotype was seen ten or more times. The chain links TRBV6-5 to TRBJ1-1; possibly TRBD1 for D (6 bases). V was trimmed by 4 bases and J by 3 bases, leaving 12 bases between them. Germline V lookup: CDR1 MNHEY, CDR2 SVGAGI. This CDR3 has 14 residues. This CDR3 reads CASSLFTGYTEAFF. In DNA, the CDR3 is TGTGCCAGCAGTTTATTCACAGGGTACACTGAAGCTTTCTTT.

This clonotype was observed at least ten times. This chain uses TRBV11-2 with TRBJ2-3, with a possible D match to TRBD2 (6 bases). The germline V and J ends were trimmed by 1 base and 1 base, with 15 bases remaining between them. Per germline, CDR1 SGHAT and CDR2 FQNNGV. This CDR3 is built from 17 residues. This CDR3 is CASSLGSMAGRTDTQYF. Written as DNA, the CDR3 is TGTGCCAGCAGCTTAGGGAGTATGGCGGGGCGCACAGATACGCAGTATTTT.

This clonotype came up many times. The rearrangement links TRBV3-1 to TRBJ2-7, with D uncertain. This CDR3 region has 13 residues. Trimming cost V 4 bases and J 4 bases, with 11 bases left between them. Germline V gene data show CDR1 as LGHDT and CDR2 as YNNKEL (reference sequence). CDR3 loop: CASSRHGEYEQYF. Written as DNA, the CDR3 is TGTGCCAGCAGCCGACACGGAGAATACGAGCAGTACTTC.

At least ten counts were recorded for this clonotype. The chain joins TRBV20-1 to TRBJ1-2; maybe TRBD1 (6 bases). There are 14 residues in the CDR3. Germline lookup yields CDR1 DFQATT and CDR2 SNEGSKA (reference sequence). The V end lost 6 bases, the J end lost 4 bases, and 18 bases lay between the germline ends. The CDR3 coding sequence is TGCAGTGCGGACGGCCCGGGACACTCCTATGGCTACACCTTC. It yields the protein CSADGPGHSYGYTF.

The sample holds many counts of this clonotype. The rearrangement links TRBV3-1 to TRBJ1-5; possibly TRBD1 for D (6 bases). The CDR3 is made up of 16 amino acids. Germline V CDR1 and CDR2: LGHDT, YNNKEL (reference sequence). Trimming cost V 2 bases and J 1 base, with 12 bases left between them. The CDR3 DNA reads TGTGCCAGCAGCCAACCACAGGGTTTGAGCAATCAGCCCCAGCATTTT. This encodes CASSQPQGLSNQPQHF.

This clonotype was detected many times. The chain recombines TRBV27 with TRBJ1-1, with D hard to call. Deletions cut 10 bases from V and 1 base from J, with 13 bases between. CDR1 is MNHEY and CDR2 is SMNVEV in the germline V gene (reference sequence). The CDR3 contains 13 residues. This CDR3 reads CATRVYQNTEAFF. CDR3 sequence (DNA): TGTGCCACCCGGGTATACCAGAACACTGAAGCTTTCTTT.

This clonotype was observed at least ten times. V usage is TRBV15 and J usage is TRBJ2-6; possibly TRBD2 for D (6 bases). CDR1 is LNHNV, CDR2 YYDKDF, per germline (reference sequence). The germline V and J ends were trimmed by 4 bases and 5 bases, with 15 bases remaining between them. The CDR3 totals 16 residues. For the CDR3, the DNA is TGTGCCACCAGCACCCCGAGCCGGGACTGGGCCAACGTCCTGACTTTC. Amino acids: CATSTPSRDWANVLTF.

Many counts were recorded for this clonotype. The V call is TRBV10-3, the J call TRBJ2-3, with TRBD2 matching 10 bases. CDR3 size: 16 residues. J lost 5 bases, V lost 1 base, and 6 bases had no gene match. CDR1 is ENHRY and CDR2 is SYGVKD in the germline V gene. This CDR3 reads CAISEWSGGAVDTQYF. CDR3 nucleotide sequence: TGTGCCATCAGTGAGTGGAGCGGGGGGGCCGTAGATACGCAGTATTTT.

The chain joins TRBV12-5 to TRBJ2-7; possibly TRBD2 for D (5 bases). The CDR3 loop spans 14 amino acids. Germline V lookup: CDR1 LGHNT, CDR2 FRNRAP. The V end lost 1 base, the J end lost 3 bases, and 10 bases lay between the germline ends. The CDR3 loop reads CASGLAGGGYEQYV. The CDR3 nucleotides are TGTGCTAGTGGTTTGGCCGGAGGAGGCTACGAGCAGTACGTC.

This clonotype was detected ten times or more. The gene calls are TRBV5-1 and TRBJ2-7, with D perhaps TRBD1 or TRBD2 (5 bases each). V dropped 4 bases and J dropped 1 base, with 9 bases sitting between them. CDR3 length: 13 amino acids. Germline V CDR1 and CDR2: SGHRS, YFSETQ. This chain's CDR3 is CASSRDVSYEQYF. The CDR3 nucleotides read TGCGCCAGCAGCCGGGACGTATCCTACGAGCAGTACTTC. Together with reference TRBV5-1 and TRBJ2-7, the CDR3 gives the full variable domain: KAGVTQTPRYLIKTRGQQVTLSCSPISGHRSVSWYQQTPGQGLQFLFEYFSETQRNKGNFPGRFSGRQFSNSRSEMNVSTLELGDSALYLCASSRDVSYEQYFGPGTRLTVT.

This clonotype appeared many times. The rearrangement links TRBV5-1 to TRBJ2-1, with D perhaps being TRBD1 or TRBD2 (5 bases each). This CDR3 is built from 13 residues. Trimming took off 2 bases at V and 8 bases at J, with 11 bases between the two ends. Germline V CDR1 and CDR2: SGHRS, YFSETQ. The CDR3 DNA sequence: TGCGCCAGCAGCTTCTGGGACCGGGATGAGCAGTTCTTC. Its translation: CASSFWDRDEQFF.

In its sample, this clonotype was seen many times. Written as DNA, the CDR3 is TGTGCCAGCAGCGTATCAAGTACCGGAAACACCATATATTTT. It yields the protein CASSVSSTGNTIYF. The rearrangement joins TRBV9 to TRBJ1-3, with D uncertain. The V end was cut by 1 base, the J end by 4 bases, with 9 bases between. The CDR3 extends over 14 amino acids. Germline V gene sequence: CDR1 SGDLS, CDR2 YYNGEE.

This clonotype was seen many times. This chain links TRBV4-1 with TRBJ1-3; 8 bases are a match to TRBD1. This CDR3 is built from 15 residues. The V gene's germline CDR1 is MGHRA and CDR2 YSYEKL. Trimming cost V 0 bases and J 2 bases; bases outside gene matches: 0. The DNA for the CDR3 is TGCGCCAGCAGCCAAGAGGACAGGGCTGGAAACACCATATATTTT. This encodes CASSQEDRAGNTIYF.

This clonotype was counted at least ten times. J is TRBJ1-5 and V is TRBV12-3 or TRBV12-4; D is possibly TRBD1 (5 bases). The CDR3 length is 14 residues. V was trimmed by 6 bases and J by 2 bases, leaving 11 bases between them. The CDR3 sequence: CASSQGGGNQPQHF. CDR3 DNA: TGTGCCAGCAGCCAGGGAGGGGGCAATCAGCCCCAGCATTTT.

This clonotype was recorded many times. The genes are TRBV20-1 and TRBJ1-1; the D is unclear. V was shortened by 1 base and J by 1 base, with 4 bases between the two germline ends. The CDR3 extends over 12 amino acids. Germline CDR1 reads DFQATT; CDR2 reads SNEGSKA (reference sequence). The CDR3 reads CSARVENTEAFF. Written as DNA, the CDR3 is TGCAGTGCTAGAGTCGAGAACACTGAAGCTTTCTTT.

This clonotype was picked up many times. This chain connects TRBV16 to TRBJ1-4, with D maybe TRBD1 (5 bases). Trimming took 5 bases from V and 7 from J, leaving 14 bases between them. The CDR3 is made up of 14 amino acids. From germline, CDR1 is KGHSY and CDR2 FQNENV. CDR3 amino acids: CASSSRDGGEKLFF. CDR3 in DNA: TGTGCCAGCAGCAGCCGGGACGGAGGTGAAAAACTGTTTTTT.

This clonotype was observed at least ten times. The V call is TRBV15, the J call TRBJ2-7, with 10 bases matching TRBD1. Trimming took 5 bases from V and 3 from J; bases not matched to a gene: 7. The V gene's germline CDR1 is LNHNV and CDR2 YYDKDF (reference sequence). This CDR3 is 15 amino acids long. The CDR3 coding sequence is TGTGCCACCAGCGCGGAACGGACAGGGGGCTACGAGCAGTACTTC. The encoded protein is CATSAERTGGYEQYF.

This clonotype was recorded at least ten times. DNA of the CDR3: TGCAGTGCTAGACCCCGACTAGCGGGGAACACAGATACGCAGTATTTT. Encoded protein: CSARPRLAGNTDTQYF. This rearrangement joins TRBV20-1 to TRBJ2-3, with 11 nucleotides matching TRBD2. The CDR3 has 16 residues. The trim removed 2 bases at V and 2 bases at J, leaving 6 bases unmatched. The germline V gene encodes CDR1 DFQATT and CDR2 SNEGSKA (reference sequence).

This clonotype was detected ten times or more. The V call is TRBV5-1, the J call TRBJ2-1; D unclear. This CDR3 is built from 12 residues. The V gene's germline CDR1 is SGHRS and CDR2 YFSETQ. Trimming removed 0 bases at V and 8 bases at J, with 6 bases between. The CDR3 spells CASSLVGDEQFF. The CDR3 DNA reads TGCGCCAGCAGCTTGGTCGGCGATGAGCAGTTCTTC.

This clonotype was observed at least ten times. The rearrangement joins TRBV12-3 or TRBV12-4 to TRBJ2-3; D ambiguous. The CDR3 length is 12 residues. The V end was cut by 2 bases, the J end by 7 bases, with 7 bases between. The CDR3 sequence: CASSLMGYTQYF. The CDR3 DNA sequence: TGTGCCAGCAGTTTAATGGGGTATACGCAGTATTTT.

This clonotype was observed at least ten times. This rearrangement joins TRBV5-1 to TRBJ2-5; 14 bases match TRBD2. CDR3 size: 18 residues. Germline lookup yields CDR1 SGHRS and CDR2 YFSETQ. V shed 2 bases and J 2 bases; nucleotides not matched to a gene: 8. CDR3 region: CASSFGLAGGDLQETQYF. CDR3 DNA: TGCGCCAGCAGCTTCGGACTAGCGGGGGGCGACTTACAAGAGACCCAGTACTTC.

This clonotype was counted at least ten times. This rearrangement joins TRBV20-1 to TRBJ2-1, with 8 bases that match TRBD2. The germline gives CDR1 DFQATT, CDR2 SNEGSKA (reference sequence). V was pared by 7 bases and J by 3 bases, with 2 bases of the junction left unmatched. There are 12 residues in the CDR3. This CDR3 reads CSVAGGYNEQFF. In DNA form, the CDR3 reads TGCAGTGTGGCGGGGGGCTACAATGAGCAGTTCTTC.

This clonotype occurred many times. The V call is TRBV7-2, the J call TRBJ2-7; no clear D gene. CDR3 length equals 13 residues. The germline CDR1 and CDR2 sequences are SGHTA and FQGNSA. The V end was cut by 2 bases, the J end by 3 bases, with 8 bases between. The CDR3 DNA reads as TGTGCCAGCAGCTTAAGGCAGGTCTACGAGCAGTACTTC. Its protein is CASSLRQVYEQYF.

This clonotype was seen ten or more times. The chain joins TRBV20-1 to TRBJ1-2; D uncertain. Looked up from germline, CDR1 is DFQATT and CDR2 is SNEGSKA (reference sequence). Trimming took 6 bases from V and 8 from J, leaving 13 bases between them. There are 11 residues in the CDR3. The CDR3 DNA follows: TGCAGTGCCTATCACAAGAACGGCTACACCTTC. This codes for CSAYHKNGYTF.

At least ten counts were recorded for this clonotype. The CDR3 sequence: CASSFQGGQAKNIQYF. The CDR3, as DNA: TGCGCCAGCAGCTTCCAAGGGGGCCAAGCCAAAAACATTCAGTACTTC. This chain links TRBV5-1 with TRBJ2-4; TRBD1 matches 7 bases. V gave up 2 bases and J gave up 0 bases; unmatched junction bases: 5. Looked up from germline, CDR1 is SGHRS and CDR2 is YFSETQ. This CDR3 is built from 16 residues.